This is a list of T cell receptor beta chains from one sample in a study of Ad26.COV2.S vaccination and SARS-CoV-2 variants. The protocol was immunoSEQ multiplex PCR, while the TCRdb copy is restricted to in-frame clones and leaves out a portion. The data hold about 350,000 clones, with approximately 90% observed a single time. The input for sequencing was peripheral blood, taken in a trial of Ad26.COV2.S vaccine versus placebo. All receptors come from a person between 18 and 65 years old who received the Ad26.COV2.S COVID-19 vaccine or a placebo. CDR3s include the opening cysteine and the closing phenylalanine or tryptophan. Fields, in order: V gene, clone size, D gene, J gene, CDR3 protein, CDR3 DNA. The D gene is left open where the match is weak. Size values are once, few and many counts, or a class for expanded clones, and some rows have none.

>TRBV4-1|-|-|TRBJ1-5
CASSQRTDGQLPYSNQPQHF
TGCGCCAGCAGCCAGAGGACGGACGGACAGCTACCTTATAGCAATCAGCCCCAGCATTTT
>TRBV9|-|-|TRBJ2-2
CASSVLSDSRTGELFF
TGTGCCAGCAGCGTATTATCGGATTCTAGGACCGGGGAGCTGTTTTTT
>TRBV6-6|-|-|TRBJ1-1
CASSPTRNTEAFF
TGTGCCAGCAGCCCAACAAGGAACACTGAAGCTTTCTTT
>TRBV3-1/TRBV3-2|-|-|TRBJ2-3
CASRRDPSTDTQYF
TGTGCCAGCAGACGGGACCCAAGCACAGATACGCAGTATTTT
>TRBV7-2|-|TRBD1|TRBJ2-1
CASSLVVQGAGEQFF
TGTGCCAGCAGCTTAGTAGTACAGGGGGCAGGTGAGCAGTTCTTC
>TRBV6-1|-|TRBD2|TRBJ2-3
CASSESSGGVTDTQYF
TGTGCCAGCAGTGAATCTAGCGGGGGGGTTACAGATACGCAGTATTTT
>TRBV18|-|TRBD1|TRBJ2-7
CASSPFRTGGSYEQYF
TGTGCCAGCTCACCCTTTCGGACAGGGGGTAGCTACGAGCAGTACTTC
>TRBV14|-|-|TRBJ2-1
CASSFTSYNEQFF
TGTGCCAGCAGCTTCACTTCATACAATGAGCAGTTCTTC
>TRBV27|-|-|TRBJ2-3
CASSPQPGQTDTQYF
TGTGCCAGCAGTCCACAACCGGGGCAAACAGATACGCAGTATTTT
>TRBV5-8|-|TRBD1|TRBJ1-2
CASAGTGDYYGYTF
TGTGCCAGTGCCGGGACAGGGGACTACTATGGCTACACCTTC
>TRBV6-5|-|-|TRBJ2-7
CASSRGRYEQYF
TGTGCCAGCAGCAGGGGAAGGTACGAGCAGTACTTC
>TRBV5-1|-|-|TRBJ2-3
CASSRWDGDTQYF
TGCGCCAGCAGCCGGTGGGACGGGGATACGCAGTATTTT
>TRBV5-5|-|TRBD2|TRBJ2-7
CASSLERLAVYEQYF
TGTGCCAGCAGCTTGGAACGGCTAGCGGTCTACGAGCAGTACTTC
>TRBV4-2|once|TRBD2|TRBJ2-3
CASSQETSVSDTQYF
TGTGCCAGCAGCCAAGAAACTAGCGTTTCAGATACGCAGTATTTT
>TRBV19|once|-|TRBJ2-6
CASRRRFSGANVLTF
TGTGCCAGTAGACGGAGATTCTCTGGGGCCAACGTCCTGACTTTC
>TRBV6-1|few|-|TRBJ2-2
CASSEATIQSNTGELFF
TGTGCCAGCAGTGAAGCGACCATACAATCGAACACCGGGGAGCTGTTTTTT
>TRBV12-3/TRBV12-4|-|-|TRBJ1-2
CATTGHYGYTF
TGTGCCACCACGGGACACTATGGCTACACCTTC
>TRBV4-3|-|-|TRBJ2-2
CASSRATGTPTGELFF
TGCGCCAGCAGCCGCGCTACCGGGACTCCGACCGGGGAGCTGTTTTTT
>TRBV15|once|-|TRBJ1-2
CATSTDSYGYTF
TGTGCCACCAGCACGGACTCCTATGGCTACACCTTC
>TRBV2|few|-|TRBJ1-6
CARSEEGRSYNSPLHF
TGTGCCAGAAGTGAAGAGGGACGATCCTATAATTCACCCCTCCACTTT
>TRBV5-4|-|-|TRBJ2-1
CASSLALYTGRNNEQFF
TGTGCCAGCAGCTTGGCCCTTTATACTGGACGGAACAATGAGCAGTTCTTC
>TRBV12-1|once|-|TRBJ1-5
CASSFSVRNRLNSNQPQHF
TGTGCCAGCAGCTTTAGTGTTAGGAACAGGCTTAATAGCAATCAGCCCCAGCATTTT
>TRBV5-8|-|TRBD1|TRBJ1-2
CASSSDPGQRNYGYTF
TGTGCCAGCAGCTCCGACCCGGGACAGAGGAACTATGGCTACACCTTC
>TRBV5-5|-|-|TRBJ1-5
CASSRDMSRGEPPQHF
TGTGCCAGCAGCCGCGACATGAGTAGGGGAGAGCCCCCCCAGCATTTT
>TRBV28|-|TRBD1|TRBJ1-1
CASSFAGGSPEAFF
TGTGCCAGCAGTTTCGCAGGGGGCTCCCCTGAAGCTTTCTTT
>TRBV3-1/TRBV3-2|-|TRBD1|TRBJ2-3
CASSQDLGDRGTQYF
TGTGCCAGCAGCCAAGATCTTGGTGACAGGGGTACGCAGTATTTT
>TRBV5-1|-|TRBD1|TRBJ2-5
CASSTTGGRETQYF
TGCGCCAGCAGCACGACAGGGGGCCGGGAGACCCAGTACTTC
>TRBV7-2|-|TRBD2|TRBJ2-2
CASSLGWLAGGRNTGELFF
TGTGCCAGCAGCTTAGGATGGCTAGCGGGGGGGAGGAACACCGGGGAGCTGTTTTTT
>TRBV4-2|-|-|TRBJ2-2
CASSQVGGGELFF
TGTGCCAGCAGCCAAGTGGGGGGCGGGGAGCTGTTTTTT
>TRBV29-1|-|-|TRBJ2-3
CSVEDLTASAVFTDTQYF
TGCAGCGTTGAAGATCTTACGGCGAGCGCCGTATTCACAGATACGCAGTATTTT
>TRBV30|-|-|TRBJ1-6
CAWTTTGTYSPLHF
TGTGCCTGGACGACCACAGGGACTTATTCACCCCTCCACTTT
>TRBV7-6|once|-|TRBJ1-3
CATSGVGAGNTIYF
TGTGCCACCTCGGGGGTGGGTGCTGGAAACACCATATATTTT
>TRBV19|-|-|TRBJ2-3
CASSSDGPSILLSTDTQYF
TGTGCCAGTAGTAGCGACGGACCCTCTATACTCTTAAGCACAGATACGCAGTATTTT
>TRBV15|-|-|TRBJ2-3
CATSGRATDTQYF
TGTGCCACCAGCGGACGGGCCACAGATACGCAGTATTTT
>TRBV4-1|-|TRBD1|TRBJ2-1
CASSHDPGTGGYNEQFF
TGCGCCAGCAGCCATGACCCCGGGACAGGGGGCTACAATGAGCAGTTCTTC
>TRBV3-1/TRBV3-2|many|-|TRBJ2-7
CASSRRATYEQYF
TGTGCCAGCAGCCGGAGGGCAACCTACGAGCAGTACTTC